This TCR beta chain was captured by sequencing in a study of tumor-infiltrating lymphocytes in primary liver carcinoma. The tissue used was unsorted bulk material of about 19-34 mg. RNA and DNA were co-extracted from it with the AllPrep DNA/RNA mini kit. Production of TCR beta cDNA used approximately 480 ng total RNA together with a constant-region primer. TCR beta libraries came from three nested multiplex PCR rounds using slightly modified ARM-PCR. In the first two PCR rounds, TRBV1-TRBV30 forward primers were paired with a C-beta reverse primer, and each round lasted roughly 9 cycles. TCRdb redid the calling of the multiplex PCR reads with MiXCR, one entry per CDR3 protein. The data show 90,000 to 150,000 distinct CDR3 sequences, 50% to 65% seen once. Comment on this clonotype: A junction end diverges from the germline sequence, so it may reflect a read error.

CDR1 is DFQATT and CDR2 is SNEGSKA in the germline V gene (reference sequence). The CDR3 runs 15 residues. The gene calls are TRBV20-1 and TRBJ2-7; 8 nucleotides agree with TRBD2. Sequenced: liver tumor tissue from sampling region 1. Subset of the sample: tumor region T1, superior pole. The receptor was derived from a woman aged 55-70 years with primary liver carcinoma and hepatitis B virus infection. Written as DNA, the CDR3 is TGCAGTGCTAGAGATTTGAGCGGGAGCTCCTACGGGCAGTACTTC. It is translated as CSARDLSGSSYGQYF.